This entry lists 30 T cell receptor beta chains sequenced from one sample in a study of T cell changes during pregnancy in multiple sclerosis. The protocol was immunoSEQ multiplex PCR, while the TCRdb copy is restricted to in-frame clones and leaves out a portion. The data contain about 57,000 clones, roughly 90% of them singletons. The sample here was peripheral blood, taken after pregnancy. Every receptor here comes from a female donor with multiple sclerosis, enrolled in a pregnancy study.

The rearrangement uses TRBV7-8 and TRBJ2-1, with TRBD1 identical over 8 bases. Germline values: CDR1 SGHVS, CDR2 FQNEAQ. V shed 5 bases, J shed 0 bases, and the junction held 9 bases outside the gene matches. CDR3 size: 17 residues. CDR3 coding DNA: TGTGCCAGCAGCCTAATATTGGACAGGGCCTCCTACAATGAGCAGTTCTTC. This encodes CASSLILDRASYNEQFF. The variable domain in full, with the rest retrieved from reference TRBV7-8 and TRBJ2-1, is GAGVSQSPRYKVAKRGQDVALRCDPISGHVSLFWYQQALGQGPEFLTYFQNEAQLDKSGLPSDRFFAERPEGSVSTLKIQRTQQEDSAVYLCASSLILDRASYNEQFFGPGTRLTVL.

This sequence joins TRBV5-4 and TRBJ2-2, with 8 bases aligning to TRBD1. The trim removed 4 bases at V and 5 bases at J, leaving 7 bases unmatched. This CDR3 spans 15 amino acids. Germline assignment: CDR1 SGHNT and CDR2 YYREEE (reference sequence). The CDR3 here is CASSMGQEGTGELFF. In DNA form, the CDR3 reads TGTGCCAGCAGCATGGGACAGGAAGGGACCGGGGAGCTGTTTTTT. Complete variable domain (other parts from reference TRBV5-4 and TRBJ2-2): ETGVTQSPTHLIKTRGQQVTLRCSSQSGHNTVSWYQQALGQGPQFIFQYYREEENGRGNFPPRFSGLQFPNYSSELNVNALELDDSALYLCASSMGQEGTGELFFGEGSRLTVL.

This chain connects TRBV7-9 to TRBJ1-2, with TRBD1 matching 8 bases. CDR3 length: 15 amino acids. Unmatched junction bases numbered 12, after V lost 5 bases and J lost 7 bases. The germline V gene encodes CDR1 SEHNR and CDR2 FQNEAQ (reference sequence). This CDR3 reads CASSPGTGVTIGYTF. DNA for the CDR3: TGTGCCAGCAGCCCAGGGACAGGTGTTACGATTGGCTACACCTTC.

This chain joins TRBV5-1 and TRBJ1-3; 7 nucleotides line up with TRBD1. CDR1 SGHRS and CDR2 YFSETQ come from the germline V gene. The CDR3 is 16 amino acids. V shed 1 base and J 5 bases; nucleotides not matched to a gene: 9. This chain's CDR3 is CASSLSSGQWRNTIYF. CDR3 in DNA: TGCGCCAGCAGCTTGTCATCGGGACAGTGGCGAAACACCATATATTTT. The full variable domain, its missing parts supplied by reference TRBV5-1 and TRBJ1-3, is KAGVTQTPRYLIKTRGQQVTLSCSPISGHRSVSWYQQTPGQGLQFLFEYFSETQRNKGNFPGRFSGRQFSNSRSEMNVSTLELGDSALYLCASSLSSGQWRNTIYFGEGSWLTVV.

The genes are TRBV18 and TRBJ1-6; D is possibly TRBD1 (5 bases). Germline lookup yields CDR1 KGHSH and CDR2 LQKENI. V was cut by 2 bases and J by 7 bases, with 12 bases left in between. The CDR3 contains 15 residues. The CDR3 sequence is CASSPGGGPNSPLHF. The DNA of the CDR3 is TGTGCCAGCTCACCAGGGGGAGGCCCGAATTCACCCCTCCACTTT.

V usage is TRBV18 and J usage is TRBJ1-6; D gene uncertain. The CDR3 extends over 14 amino acids. V lost 3 bases to trimming and J lost 0 bases, with 3 bases between them. Germline V gene lookup returns CDR1 KGHSH and CDR2 LQKENI. The CDR3 spells CASSPASYNSPLHF. For the CDR3, the DNA is TGTGCCAGCTCACCGGCCTCCTATAATTCACCCCTCCACTTT.

The chain is built from TRBV10-3 and TRBJ1-2; D gene unclear. V lost 0 bases and J 4 bases, leaving 15 bases between the germline ends. The CDR3 is 16 residues long. Germline assignment: CDR1 ENHRY and CDR2 SYGVKD. The DNA of the CDR3 is TGTGCCATCAGTGAGTCGATCCAGGCCGGTACCTATGGCTACACCTTC. Translating it yields CAISESIQAGTYGYTF.

The V and J genes are TRBV4-3 and TRBJ2-5; 9 bases fit TRBD2. The CDR3 runs 15 residues. V was clipped by 0 bases and J by 1 base; unmatched bases: 0. Germline assignment: CDR1 LGHNA and CDR2 YSLEER. CDR3 amino acids: CASSQERGGQETQYF. In DNA, the CDR3 is TGCGCCAGCAGCCAAGAGCGGGGGGGCCAAGAGACCCAGTACTTC.

The chain is built from TRBV2 and TRBJ1-2; tentatively, D is TRBD1 (5 bases). V lost 2 bases and J lost 4, with 14 bases in between. CDR1 SNHLY and CDR2 FYNNEI come from the germline V gene. The CDR3 is 15 residues long. CDR3 sequence: CASSEQVQGVYGYTF. CDR3 nucleotide sequence: TGTGCCAGCAGTGAACAGGTCCAAGGGGTCTATGGCTACACCTTC.

V usage is TRBV28 and J usage is TRBJ2-7; a possible D gene is TRBD1 (6 bases). V dropped 5 bases and J dropped 6 bases, with 23 bases sitting between them. CDR1 is MDHEN and CDR2 is SYDVKM in the germline V gene. CDR3 length: 16 residues. The DNA of the CDR3 is TGTGCCAGCAGTCGGGACACAGGGAAGTTAGATCGCGAGCAGTACTTC. Amino acids: CASSRDTGKLDREQYF.

The V gene is TRBV18, the J gene TRBJ1-1; 10 bases fit TRBD1. The CDR3 contains 15 residues. Germline CDR1 is KGHSH and CDR2 is LQKENI. With 3 bases clipped from V and 4 bases from J, the junction kept 5 bases outside the gene matches. The CDR3 sequence is CASSPSGDRGTEAFF. Here the CDR3 DNA reads TGTGCCAGCTCACCGAGTGGGGACAGGGGCACTGAAGCTTTCTTT.

The gene calls are TRBV11-3 and TRBJ2-7, with D maybe TRBD1 (5 bases). The V and J ends lost 0 bases and 6 bases respectively, with 9 bases between them. Germline lookup yields CDR1 SGHNT and CDR2 YENEEA. This CDR3 is built from 13 residues. In nucleotides, the CDR3 is TGTGCCAGCAGCTTAGAAGGGGAAACCGAGCAGTACTTC. It encodes CASSLEGETEQYF.

The chain has TRBV7-2 and TRBJ1-5, with a tentative D call TRBD1 (6 bases). CDR3 length equals 15 residues. The V gene's germline CDR1 is SGHTA and CDR2 FQGNSA. Trimming left V 5 bases short and J 5 bases short, with 16 bases between. The CDR3 loop reads CASSPQWGLDQPQHF. The CDR3 nucleotides read TGTGCCAGCAGCCCCCAATGGGGGCTCGATCAGCCCCAGCATTTT.

The chain couples TRBV11-2 to TRBJ2-3, with TRBD1 matching over 8 bases. This CDR3 has 16 residues. The germline V gene has CDR1 SGHAT and CDR2 FQNNGV. With V trimmed by 5 bases and J by 3 bases, 10 bases remained unmatched. CDR3 loop: CASSRRGQERTDTQYF. The CDR3 DNA sequence: TGTGCCAGCAGCCGTCGGGGACAGGAGAGGACAGATACGCAGTATTTT.

The rearrangement joins TRBV19 to TRBJ2-7, with D perhaps TRBD2 (6 bases). This CDR3 has 16 residues. Trimming shortened V by 5 bases and J by 0 bases, and 17 bases separated the two germline ends. Germline V gene data show CDR1 as LNHDA and CDR2 as SQIVND (reference sequence). CDR3 sequence: CASSLPRDSGSYEQYF. CDR3 in DNA: TGTGCCAGTAGTCTCCCCCGGGACTCCGGCTCCTACGAGCAGTACTTC.

The chain joins TRBV10-3 to TRBJ2-1; TRBD2 is a possible D gene (6 bases). This CDR3 is 12 amino acids long. The germline V gene has CDR1 ENHRY and CDR2 SYGVKD. Trimming left V 10 bases short and J 8 bases short, with 15 bases between. CDR3 coding DNA: TGTGCCACCGGGTGGAGGGATGATGAGCAGTTCTTC. Translated: CATGWRDDEQFF.

The J gene is TRBJ1-4, the V gene TRBV2, with TRBD1 matching over 8 bases. V dropped 6 bases and J dropped 7; count of bases not matched to a gene: 7. The CDR3 is made up of 14 amino acids. Germline V gene sequence: CDR1 SNHLY, CDR2 FYNNEI. The CDR3 DNA reads as TGTGCCAGCAGCGAGGACAGGGTGGGTGAAAAACTGTTTTTT. It is translated as CASSEDRVGEKLFF.

The CDR3 DNA follows: TGTGCCAGCAGACAACCTGGGGCCAACGTCCTGACTTTC. It translates to CASRQPGANVLTF. The V and J genes are TRBV6-6 and TRBJ2-6; D is unresolved. The CDR3 spans 13 residues. The germline V gene has CDR1 MNHNY and CDR2 SVGAGI (reference sequence). V dropped 6 bases and J dropped 2 bases, with 5 bases sitting between them.

V usage is TRBV7-8 and J usage is TRBJ1-2; maybe TRBD1 (5 bases). The germline gives CDR1 SGHVS, CDR2 FQNEAQ. The CDR3 contains 14 residues. Trimming took 5 bases from V and 4 from J, leaving 14 bases between them. The CDR3 protein is CASSPTTESYGYTF. The CDR3 nucleotides read TGTGCCAGCAGCCCAACGACAGAGAGCTATGGCTACACCTTC.

This rearrangement joins TRBV7-3 to TRBJ2-1, with TRBD1 identical over 7 bases. The junction had 8 bases not matched to a gene; V was cut back by 5 bases and J by 7 bases. The CDR3 has 14 amino acids. Germline CDR1 is SGHTA and CDR2 is FQGTGA. The DNA of the CDR3 is TGTGCCAGCAGCCCCGAGACAGGGCGTAATGAGCAGTTCTTC. Its protein is CASSPETGRNEQFF.

The chain recombines TRBV7-2 with TRBJ2-5; 14 bases map to TRBD2. Losses at the gene ends were 5 bases for V and 3 bases for J; bases not matched to a gene: 5. The germline gives CDR1 SGHTA, CDR2 FQGNSA. CDR3 length: 16 amino acids. The CDR3 spells CASSLWTSGGKETQYF. CDR3 coding DNA: TGTGCCAGCAGCCTCTGGACTAGCGGGGGGAAAGAGACCCAGTACTTC. Full variable domain (missing parts from reference TRBV7-2 and TRBJ2-5): GAGVSQSPSNKVTEKGKDVELRCDPISGHTALYWYRQSLGQGLEFLIYFQGNSAPDKSGLPSDRFSAERTGGSVSTLTIQRTQQEDSAVYLCASSLWTSGGKETQYFGPGTRLLVL.

Only a few counts were recorded for this clone. V is TRBV29-1 and J is TRBJ1-1, with TRBD1 identical over 10 bases. V lost 5 bases, J lost 5 bases, and 5 bases stayed unmatched. The germline V gene has CDR1 SQVTM and CDR2 ANQGSEA. The CDR3 is 13 amino acids. The CDR3 sequence is CSVWDRGGTEAFF. The CDR3 DNA reads as TGCAGCGTTTGGGACAGGGGAGGAACTGAAGCTTTCTTT. Complete variable domain (other parts from reference TRBV29-1 and TRBJ1-1): SAVISQKPSRDICQRGTSLTIQCQVDSQVTMMFWYRQQPGQSLTLIATANQGSEATYESGFVIDKFPISRPNLTFSTLTVSNMSPEDSSIYLCSVWDRGGTEAFFGQGTRLTVV.

The genes are TRBV7-2 and TRBJ2-7; the D is unclear. The germline V gene encodes CDR1 SGHTA and CDR2 FQGNSA. The CDR3 runs 12 residues. Trimming pared 3 bases from V and 2 bases from J, leaving 5 bases between. CDR3 amino acids: CASSFNTYEQYF. CDR3 nucleotide sequence: TGTGCCAGCAGCTTTAATACCTACGAGCAGTACTTC.

This sequence joins TRBV28 and TRBJ1-1, with D unclear. Germline values: CDR1 MDHEN, CDR2 SYDVKM. V was cut by 3 bases and J by 4 bases, with 12 bases left in between. This CDR3 is 14 amino acids long. As DNA, the CDR3 is TGTGCCAGCAGTTTCCCCGTCCCGGGCACTGAAGCTTTCTTT. This encodes CASSFPVPGTEAFF. Drawing the rest from reference TRBV28 and TRBJ1-1, the complete variable domain is DVKVTQSSRYLVKRTGEKVFLECVQDMDHENMFWYRQDPGLGLRLIYFSYDVKMKEKGDIPEGYSVSREKKERFSLILESASTNQTSMYLCASSFPVPGTEAFFGQGTRLTVV.

J is TRBJ2-7 and V is TRBV28, with a possible D match to TRBD1 (5 bases). The CDR3 length is 15 residues. Deletions cut 5 bases from V and 3 bases from J, with 17 bases between. The germline V gene has CDR1 MDHEN and CDR2 SYDVKM. The CDR3 is CASSAPLAGIYEQYF. The CDR3 DNA reads TGTGCCAGCAGTGCGCCCCTCGCAGGGATCTACGAGCAGTACTTC.

This clone was observed once. The chain uses TRBV5-5 and TRBJ2-5, with unresolved D. This CDR3 is 13 amino acids long. CDR1 and CDR2 (germline): SGHKS, YYEKEE (reference sequence). V was clipped by 3 bases and J by 3 bases, with 9 bases between them. The CDR3 bases are TGTGCCAGCAGCTCCCACTCGGAAGAGACCCAGTACTTC. It translates to CASSSHSEETQYF.

J is TRBJ2-3 and V is TRBV27; 7 bases agree with TRBD2. This CDR3 comprises 13 residues. CDR1 and CDR2 from the germline V gene are MNHEY and SMNVEV (reference sequence). The V gene end was trimmed by 6 bases and the J gene end by 9 bases; junction bases not matched to a gene: 9. In DNA, the CDR3 is TGTGCCAGCAGCTCGCCGGGGGGATGGACGCAGTATTTT. It is translated as CASSSPGGWTQYF.

The genes are TRBV6-1 and TRBJ1-1; 8 nucleotides line up with TRBD1. The CDR3 extends over 14 amino acids. Germline lookup yields CDR1 MNHNS and CDR2 SASEGT. The ends lost 10 bases at V and 5 bases at J; junction bases unmatched: 12. The CDR3 region has the DNA TGTGCCACCCAAACCGACAGGGGAGGGACTGAAGCTTTCTTT. Its translation: CATQTDRGGTEAFF.

The chain uses TRBV2 and TRBJ1-5, with D uncertain. V lost 7 bases and J lost 9, with 19 bases in between. Looked up from germline, CDR1 is SNHLY and CDR2 is FYNNEI. This CDR3 is built from 14 residues. DNA for the CDR3: TGTGCCAGCACTCCCACCAGTGGCAGAGGGCCCCAGCATTTT. It specifies CASTPTSGRGPQHF.

The V call is TRBV5-5, the J call TRBJ1-2; a weak D match, TRBD1 (6 bases). V lost 1 base and J lost 4, with 14 bases in between. Germline CDR1 and CDR2: SGHKS and YYEKEE (reference sequence). The CDR3 is made up of 15 amino acids. The CDR3 reads CASSLQGLSSYGYTF. CDR3 nucleotides: TGTGCCAGCAGCTTGCAGGGGCTTTCGAGCTATGGCTACACCTTC.